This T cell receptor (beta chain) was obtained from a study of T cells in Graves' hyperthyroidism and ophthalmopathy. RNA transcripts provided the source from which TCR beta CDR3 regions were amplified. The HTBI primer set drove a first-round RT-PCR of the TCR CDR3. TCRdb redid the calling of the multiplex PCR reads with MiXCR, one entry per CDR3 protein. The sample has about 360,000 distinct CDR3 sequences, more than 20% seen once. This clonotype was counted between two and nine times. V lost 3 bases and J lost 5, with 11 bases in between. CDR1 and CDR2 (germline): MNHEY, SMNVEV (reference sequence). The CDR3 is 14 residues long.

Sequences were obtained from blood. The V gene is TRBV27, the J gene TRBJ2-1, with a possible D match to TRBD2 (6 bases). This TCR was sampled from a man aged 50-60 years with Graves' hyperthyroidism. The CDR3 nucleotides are TGTGCCAGCAGTTTCCGGGACTCGAACAATGAGCAGTTCTTC. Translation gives CASSFRDSNNEQFF.